This passage covers 15 T cell receptor beta chains from one sample sequenced in a study of T-cell memory formation after mild COVID-19. MiXCR, applied by TCRdb to the 5' RACE reads, yields one record per CDR3 protein. The sample holds roughly 380,000 distinct CDR3 sequences, around 28% seen once. Input material: PBMCs or a T cell subset sorted from them (not recorded which). The source is an adult woman who had mild COVID-19 (a few samples of this study predate the infection). Cell type and time point are not known.

The gene calls are TRBV4-3 and TRBJ1-3; D gene ambiguous. The V gene's germline CDR1 is LGHNA and CDR2 YSLEER. The CDR3 runs 15 residues. Between the trimmed V and J ends, which lost 0 bases and 0 bases, there was a span of 6 bases. CDR3 coding DNA: TGCGCCAGCAGCCAAGATACGACCTCTGGAAACACCATATATTTT. It translates to CASSQDTTSGNTIYF.

The chain links TRBV7-9 to TRBJ2-3, with D hard to call. Germline CDR1 is SEHNR and CDR2 is FQNEAQ (reference sequence). CDR3 length equals 15 residues. The V end was cut by 0 bases, the J end by 4 bases, with 11 bases between. The CDR3 nucleotides read TGTGCCAGCAGCTTAGCGGGAACTGATGCAGATACGCAGTATTTT. Its translation is CASSLAGTDADTQYF.

This chain uses TRBV20-1 with TRBJ1-1; no firm D call. The V gene lost 0 bases and the J gene lost 5 bases, with 7 bases spanning the gap. The CDR3 sequence is 12 residues long. Germline CDR1 DFQATT, CDR2 SNEGSKA (reference sequence). CDR3 sequence: CSARDRFTEAFF. CDR3 coding DNA: TGCAGTGCTAGAGATCGGTTTACTGAAGCTTTCTTT.

The chain recombines TRBV3-1 with TRBJ2-1; D possibly matches TRBD1 or TRBD2 (5 bases each). CDR1 is LGHDT, CDR2 YNNKEL, per germline (reference sequence). The CDR3 has 11 residues. V lost 5 bases to trimming and J lost 15 bases, with 14 bases between them. The CDR3 coding sequence is TGTGCCAGCAGCGTCGAGGGGTGGCTGTTCTTC. This gives the protein CASSVEGWLFF.

The chain uses TRBV15 and TRBJ1-2; D not resolved. Germline values: CDR1 LNHNV, CDR2 YYDKDF (reference sequence). This CDR3 region has 14 residues. Trimming removed 1 base from V and 2 bases from J, with 8 bases in between. CDR3 coding DNA: TGTGCCACCAGCAGAGGACGGATAAACTATGGCTACACCTTC. Its protein product is CATSRGRINYGYTF.

This clonotype was seen a few times. The rearrangement joins TRBV29-1 to TRBJ2-1; TRBD1 aligns across 8 bases. The CDR3 loop spans 14 amino acids. The germline CDR1 and CDR2 sequences are SQVTM and ANQGSEA. Trimming at V came to 5 bases and at J to 3 bases, leaving 6 bases not matched to a gene. DNA of the CDR3: TGCAGCGTTATGACAGGGGAGGACTACAATGAGCAGTTCTTC. Amino acid sequence: CSVMTGEDYNEQFF.

This clonotype was counted between two and nine times. CDR3 coding DNA: TGTGCCAGCAGTTACGCCAAAACTAATGAAAAACTGTTTTTT. Protein product: CASSYAKTNEKLFF. The rearrangement uses TRBV6-5 and TRBJ1-4; D is ambiguous. V gave up 2 bases and J gave up 1 base, with 5 bases separating them. The CDR3 consists of 14 residues. CDR1 is MNHEY and CDR2 is SVGAGI in the germline V gene.

This clonotype was picked up a small number of times. The chain carries TRBV6-2 or TRBV6-3 and TRBJ2-7; tentatively, D is TRBD2 (6 bases). Between the trimmed V and J ends, which lost 4 bases and 2 bases, there was a span of 12 bases. The CDR3 contains 14 residues. CDR1 and CDR2 (germline): MNHEY, SVGEGT. This CDR3 reads CASSLAGPTYEQYF. CDR3 sequence (DNA): TGTGCCAGCAGTTTGGCGGGGCCAACCTACGAGCAGTACTTC.

The V gene is TRBV12-3 or TRBV12-4, the J gene TRBJ1-2, with 8 bases matching TRBD1. The CDR3 spans 14 residues. J lost 7 bases, V lost 6 bases, and 10 bases had no gene match. The CDR3 sequence is CASSDTGGVGGYTF. The CDR3, as DNA: TGTGCCAGCAGCGACACAGGGGGTGTGGGTGGCTACACCTTC.

The chain uses TRBV12-3 or TRBV12-4 and TRBJ1-2; D gene uncertain. Between the trimmed V and J ends, which lost 6 bases and 2 bases, there was a span of 16 bases. The CDR3 consists of 15 residues. CDR3: CASSLGPPMNYGYTF. The CDR3 DNA sequence: TGTGCCAGCAGCCTAGGTCCTCCCATGAACTATGGCTACACCTTC.

The chain joins TRBV20-1 to TRBJ2-2; tentative D call: TRBD2 (6 bases). The CDR3 spans 14 residues. Trimming took 3 bases from V and 4 from J, leaving 12 bases between them. The V gene's germline CDR1 is DFQATT and CDR2 SNEGSKA (reference sequence). Here the CDR3 DNA reads TGCAGTGCTAGTAGGCAGGGAGGCACCGGGGAGCTGTTTTTT. It translates to CSASRQGGTGELFF.

The chain links TRBV29-1 to TRBJ1-1; no reliable D call. The length of the CDR3 is 10 residues. The germline V gene has CDR1 SQVTM and CDR2 ANQGSEA. V dropped 3 bases and J dropped 10 bases, with 9 bases sitting between them. The CDR3 loop reads CSVDTSIAFF. In nucleotides, the CDR3 is TGCAGCGTTGATACCTCAATAGCTTTCTTT.

This clonotype showed up just a few times. This rearrangement joins TRBV29-1 to TRBJ1-1; no clear D gene. CDR3 size: 9 residues. The V gene's germline CDR1 is SQVTM and CDR2 ANQGSEA. Trimming removed 7 bases from V and 6 bases from J, with 6 bases in between. The CDR3 DNA follows: TGCAGCGCACAACCTGAAGCTTTCTTT. Translated: CSAQPEAFF.

There are a few counts of this clonotype. J is TRBJ2-1 and V is TRBV24-1, with TRBD2 as a possible D gene (6 bases). From germline, CDR1 is KGHDR and CDR2 SFDVKD. With 12 bases removed from V and 9 bases from J, the gap between germline ends came to 20 bases. The CDR3 sequence is 13 residues long. The CDR3 DNA follows: TGTGCCGCCGAGAGGGAGGTTAAAGGTGAGCAGTTCTTC. It encodes CAAEREVKGEQFF.

CDR3 bases: TGTGCCAGCAGCCACTCCTCAGGGCCTCCACCCTATGGCTACACCTTC. This sequence encodes CASSHSSGPPPYGYTF. The chain has TRBV6-2 or TRBV6-3 and TRBJ1-2; TRBD1 is a possible D gene (5 bases). V lost 6 bases and J lost 4, with 21 bases in between. This CDR3 has 16 residues. Germline CDR1 and CDR2: MNHEY and SVGEGT.